In its sample, the clone carrying this T cell receptor beta chain was seen a few times. What it binds is unknown. The sample comes from a study of a mutant IDH1 vaccine in newly diagnosed glioma. About the study: Earlier care involved radiotherapy, temozolomide, or both, and the majority received both.

TCRdb's table, derived via immunoSEQ multiplex PCR, lists solely in-frame clones and lacks some. The repertoire holds tens of thousands of clones, with less than 90% as singletons. Germline V lookup: CDR1 MGHRA, CDR2 YSYEKL. CDR3 size: 15 residues. With 4 bases clipped from V and 6 bases from J, the junction kept 7 bases outside the gene matches. Time point described: week 47, end of study. The investigators gave 300 ug of mutant IDH1 20-mer peptide in each vaccine dose, together with topical imiquimod. Each patient was administered eight vaccinations, scheduled in weeks 1, 3, 5, 7, 11, 15, 19 and 23.

The sequence was collected from a man aged 25-45 years with glioma. The source was PBMCs, collected from a glioma patient whose treatment included an IDH1 peptide vaccine. This chain joins TRBV4-1 and TRBJ1-5; 9 bases fit TRBD1. The CDR3, as DNA: TGCGCCAGCAGCCGTCTACAGGGGGCGGCTCAGCCCCAGCATTTT. This encodes CASSRLQGAAQPQHF.